The 22 T cell receptor beta chains presented below share a single source sample, sequenced in a study of CD4 and CD8 cells across lung adenocarcinoma regions. TCRdb re-called the PCR reads with MiXCR, one entry per CDR3 protein. The sample has 20,000 to 30,000 distinct CDR3 sequences; 40% to 60% are singletons. Sequencing used CD8+ T cells from the center of a lung tumor. These receptors were taken from a male donor with lung adenocarcinoma. The CD4 and CD8 labels of this study may be unreliable.

V is TRBV25-1 and J is TRBJ2-1, with 13 nucleotides matching TRBD2. The CDR3 contains 16 residues. Per germline, CDR1 MGHDK and CDR2 SYGVNS. J lost 12 bases, V lost 4 bases, and 12 bases had no gene match. The CDR3 DNA is TGTGCCAGCAGTGGGATTACTAGCGGGAGGGGGGTTTGGCAGTTCTTC. Protein product: CASSGITSGRGVWQFF.

The chain joins TRBV6-1 to TRBJ2-4; perhaps TRBD2 as D (6 bases). V was clipped by 5 bases and J by 13 bases, with 30 bases between them. CDR3 length equals 17 residues. Germline V lookup: CDR1 MNHNS, CDR2 SASEGT. In DNA form, the CDR3 reads TGTGCCAGCAGTAAGGGACTGGGGCGGTGTGGCACAAATACGCAGTACTTC. Protein sequence: CASSKGLGRCGTNTQYF.

This clonotype turned up a few times. This chain joins TRBV27 and TRBJ1-3; D perhaps matches TRBD1 (5 bases). The CDR3 runs to 15 residues. Per the germline V gene, CDR1 is MNHEY and CDR2 is SMNVEV (reference sequence). Trimming stripped 2 bases from V and 0 bases from J, with 8 bases between. The CDR3 DNA reads as TGTGCCAGCAGTTTAACAGGCCACTCTGGAAACACCATATATTTT. Translated, it gives CASSLTGHSGNTIYF.

For this clonotype: The junction does not match germline at one end; this may be a read error. The chain joins TRBV4-1 to TRBJ2-3, with 8 bases that match TRBD2. CDR1 is MGHRA and CDR2 is YSYEKL in the germline V gene. This CDR3 has 14 residues. The DNA for the CDR3 is TGCGCGGGGAGCGGGGGCAGTGACCTAGAGACGCAGTATTTC. Translating it yields CAGSGGSDLETQYF.

The chain is built from TRBV27 and TRBJ2-1; D may correspond to TRBD1 or TRBD2 (6 bases each). The tail of the sequence fits TRBJ2-7 better, so the J call may be wrong. The germline V gene encodes CDR1 MNHEY and CDR2 SMNVEV (reference sequence). The CDR3 totals 17 residues. The CDR3 coding sequence is TGTGCCAGCAGTCTCTCGCAGGGGAGGTCTAGTCGGGCCGAGCAGTACTTC. Its protein product is CASSLSQGRSSRAEQYF.

Sample share makes this clonotype medium-sized. V usage is TRBV27 and J usage is TRBJ2-1; D ambiguous. V dropped 4 bases and J dropped 0 bases, with 10 bases sitting between them. This CDR3 is 15 amino acids long. The germline CDR1 and CDR2 sequences are MNHEY and SMNVEV (reference sequence). CDR3 coding DNA: TGTGCCAGCAGTTCCGACTCTAGCTCCTACAATGAGCAGTTCTTC. Translated, it gives CASSSDSSSYNEQFF.

This clonotype occurred many times. This chain links TRBV7-3 with TRBJ2-1, with D perhaps given as TRBD1 or TRBD2 (5 bases each). The DNA end is a closer match to TRBJ2-7, so the J assignment may be wrong. The CDR3 runs to 13 residues. CDR1 SGHTA and CDR2 FQGTGA come from the germline V gene. The CDR3 region is CASSLGDRGEQYF. As DNA, the CDR3 is TGTGCCAGCAGCTTGGGGGATAGGGGCGAGCAGTACTTC.

The chain carries TRBV7-2 and TRBJ2-3; a weak D match, TRBD2 (5 bases). The J call may be wrong; the DNA end is better matched by TRBJ2-7. Germline CDR1 reads SGHTA; CDR2 reads FQGNSA. This CDR3 comprises 15 residues. The CDR3 is CATGFGCGYPDTQYF. CDR3 DNA: TGTGCCACGGGGTTCGGGTGCGGTTACCCAGATACGCAGTACTTC.

A note on this clonotype: The germline gene is not matched at one end of the junction; a read error may be the cause. The V gene is TRBV6-1, the J gene TRBJ2-3, with D perhaps TRBD2 (6 bases). The CDR3 is 14 amino acids. Looked up from germline, CDR1 is MNHNS and CDR2 is SASEGT. The DNA for the CDR3 is TGTGCCAGCAAGGGACTCCGAAGCACAGACACTCAGTACTTT. Translated: CASKGLRSTDTQYF.

Comments on this clonotype: At one end, the junction sequence differs from germline, possibly due to a read error. The chain has TRBV6-1 and TRBJ2-3; D could derive from TRBD1 or TRBD2 (5 bases each). Germline CDR1 MNHNS, CDR2 SASEGT. There are 16 residues in the CDR3. The CDR3 region is CACACFGSRDLDTQYF. As DNA, the CDR3 is TGTGCCTGCGCGTGTTTCGGTAGCCGGGACCTAGATACGCAGTATTTC.

This sequence joins TRBV4-3 and TRBJ2-5; 9 bases are shared with TRBD2. The better agreement between TRBJ2-7 and the DNA end casts doubt on the J call. Germline V gene lookup returns CDR1 LGHNA and CDR2 YSLEER. The CDR3 sequence is 16 residues long. The DNA for the CDR3 is TGCGCCAGCAGCCAAGACCGTCCTAGCGGGATTTACGAGCAGTACTTC. Protein product: CASSQDRPSGIYEQYF.

As regards this clonotype: Since a much larger clone is just one base distant, this may be a read error. The V and J genes are TRBV12-3 or TRBV12-4 and TRBJ2-1; D may match TRBD1 or TRBD2 (5 bases each). The J call may be wrong; the DNA end is better matched by TRBJ2-5. The CDR3 extends over 14 amino acids. CDR3 sequence reads: CASRTGRIQETQYF. CDR3 coding DNA: TGTGCCAGCAGAACGGGACGGATCCAAGAGACCCAGTACTTC.

In its sample, this clonotype was seen once. The chain couples TRBV6-1 to TRBJ2-5, with D possibly called TRBD1 or TRBD2 (5 bases each). V was shortened by 6 bases and J by 5 bases, with 10 bases between the two germline ends. The CDR3 extends over 12 amino acids. CDR1 and CDR2 from the germline V gene are MNHNS and SASEGT. The CDR3 region is CASRGDSETQYF. DNA of the CDR3: TGTGCCAGCAGGGGGGATTCGGAGACCCAGTACTTC.

This clonotype appeared a few times. V is TRBV6-1 and J is TRBJ2-2; 12 bases line up with TRBD2. The CDR3 is 15 amino acids. Germline lookup yields CDR1 MNHNS and CDR2 SASEGT. The V and J ends lost 2 bases and 6 bases, in that order; junction bases with no gene match: 1. CDR3 protein: CASSESSGGAGELFF. For the CDR3, the DNA is TGTGCCAGCAGTGAATCTAGCGGGGGGGCCGGGGAGCTGTTTTTT.

Comments on this clonotype: Its ends do not fully match the called genes, so a read error is possible. The chain joins TRBV6-1 to TRBJ2-3; possibly TRBD1 for D (7 bases). Germline loops: CDR1 MNHNS, CDR2 SASEGT. The CDR3 loop spans 18 amino acids. The CDR3 spells CASSDAPSEGAVTETQYF. CDR3 DNA sequence: TGTGCCAGCAGTGACGCCCCTTCGGAGGGGGCTGTGACAGAGACGCAGTATTTT.

This clonotype has ten or more counts. The chain links TRBV12-3 or TRBV12-4 to TRBJ2-3; TRBD2 matches 16 bases. The CDR3 totals 16 residues. Germline trimming cut 4 bases from V and 4 bases from J; bases unmatched to any gene: 2. In DNA form, the CDR3 reads TGTGCCAGCAGTTCGGGACTAGCGGGAGGGCCAGATACGCAGTATTTT. This gives the protein CASSSGLAGGPDTQYF.

The chain joins TRBV5-1 to TRBJ2-2; 10 bases line up with TRBD1. Germline CDR1 and CDR2: SGHRS and YFSETQ. J lost 3 bases, V lost 0 bases, and 2 bases had no gene match. CDR3 length equals 16 residues. CDR3: CASSLVGQGHTGELFF. The CDR3 nucleotides read TGCGCCAGCAGCTTGGTGGGACAGGGGCACACCGGGGAGCTGTTTTTT.

With regard to this clonotype: One end of the junction does not line up with germline, which may come from a read error. This chain uses TRBV27 with TRBJ2-4, with D perhaps assigned TRBD1 or TRBD2 (5 bases each). CDR1 and CDR2 (germline): MNHEY, SMNVEV (reference sequence). The CDR3 length is 16 residues. This chain's CDR3 is CACSVSGLGAKNIQYF. CDR3 sequence (DNA): TGTGCGTGCAGTGTATCGGGGCTGGGAGCCAAAAATATTCAGTACTTC.

The chain recombines TRBV6-4 with TRBJ1-2, with TRBD1 matching over 9 bases. The V and J ends lost 2 bases and 8 bases, in that order; junction bases with no gene match: 9. The CDR3 spans 15 residues. CDR1 and CDR2 from the germline V gene are MRHNA and SNTAGT. CDR3 loop: CASSDNTGGYGGYTF. CDR3 DNA: TGTGCCAGCAGTGACAACACAGGGGGCTACGGCGGCTACACCTTC.

This clonotype was seen only once. Compared with germline, one end of the junction differs, possibly owing to a read error. V is TRBV6-1 and J is TRBJ2-3; D call uncertain. There are 15 residues in the CDR3. CDR1 is MNHNS and CDR2 is SASEGT in the germline V gene. In DNA form, the CDR3 reads TGTGCCAGCAGCCCCGAGGCTGTGAGCAGAGATACGCAGTATTTT. Amino acids: CASSPEAVSRDTQYF.

This clonotype was detected many times. The chain recombines TRBV6-1 with TRBJ2-2; 9 bases are shared with TRBD1. This CDR3 comprises 17 residues. Germline V gene sequence: CDR1 MNHNS, CDR2 SASEGT. The J segment lost 4 bases and the V segment lost 4 bases, leaving 10 bases of the junction unmatched. CDR3 protein: CASSVGRGQGVTGELFF. In DNA form, the CDR3 reads TGTGCCAGCAGTGTTGGTCGGGGACAGGGAGTCACCGGGGAGCTGTTTTTT.

This clonotype was observed once. The V gene is TRBV7-2, the J gene TRBJ1-1, with D perhaps TRBD1 (5 bases). Trimming removed 2 bases at V and 3 bases at J, with 10 bases between. The germline gives CDR1 SGHTA, CDR2 FQGNSA. The CDR3 has 14 residues. In nucleotides, the CDR3 is TGTGCCAGCAGCTTACCCGGGGGGTACACTGAAGCTTTCTTT. This encodes CASSLPGGYTEAFF.